Listed here are 19 T cell receptor beta chains from one sample, sequenced in a study of fetal regulatory T cell absence and autoimmunity. The data were produced by immunoSEQ multiplex PCR, yet TCRdb's version contains in-frame clones alone and is incomplete. The table lists 95,000 to 100,000 clones, approximately 75% of them singletons. Sequenced sample: pancreas tissue. Source of these receptors: a male donor with IPEX syndrome.

CDR3 DNA: TGTGCTACCCAGGACATCATAGGGAATGAGCCCCAGCATTTT. This codes for CATQDIIGNEPQHF. The chain recombines TRBV6-6 with TRBJ1-5, with a weak D call TRBD1 (5 bases). The CDR3 runs 14 residues. The germline CDR1 and CDR2 sequences are MNHNY and SVGAGI (reference sequence).

This chain joins TRBV6-5 and TRBJ2-1; D may be TRBD2 (6 bases). V shed 0 bases and J shed 9 bases, with 9 bases lying between them. Looked up from germline, CDR1 is MNHEY and CDR2 is SVGAGI. The CDR3 contains 13 residues. In DNA, the CDR3 is TGTGCCAGCAGTTACTCGCCAGCGGGTGAGCAGTTCTTC. As protein: CASSYSPAGEQFF.

The chain has TRBV4-1 and TRBJ1-2, with 8 bases that match TRBD1. Germline CDR1 MGHRA, CDR2 YSYEKL. CDR3 size: 16 residues. After removal of 3 bases from V and 4 bases from J, the junction contained 10 bases not matched to a gene. CDR3 in amino acids: CASSQTGDGIPYGYTF. The DNA for the CDR3 is TGCGCCAGCAGCCAGACAGGGGACGGGATCCCCTATGGCTACACCTTC.

The CDR3 DNA is TGTGCCAGCAGTTCTAGCGCGCACCAAGAGACCCAGTACTTC. It translates to CASSSSAHQETQYF. The chain is built from TRBV11-3 and TRBJ2-5; perhaps TRBD2 as D (6 bases). The CDR3 runs 14 residues. V was shortened by 6 bases and J by 0 bases, with 11 bases between the two germline ends. Per the germline V gene, CDR1 is SGHNT and CDR2 is YENEEA.

The chain employs TRBV5-1 and TRBJ1-1, with D possibly being TRBD1 (5 bases). Germline CDR1 reads SGHRS; CDR2 reads YFSETQ. V was trimmed by 6 bases and J by 0 bases, leaving 9 bases between them. The CDR3 covers 13 residues. The CDR3, as DNA: TGCGCCAGCACCACAGGAGTGAACACTGAAGCTTTCTTT. This gives the protein CASTTGVNTEAFF.

The chain joins TRBV5-8 to TRBJ2-6, with 10 nucleotides matching TRBD1. CDR1 and CDR2 from the germline V gene are SGHTS and YDEGEE. V lost 3 bases to trimming and J lost 1 base; unmatched junction nucleotides: 7. This CDR3 contains 18 residues. CDR3 sequence (DNA): TGTGCCAGCAGCTGGGGACAGGGGCCGTCTTCTGGGGCCAACGTCCTGACTTTC. Translated, it gives CASSWGQGPSSGANVLTF.

The rearrangement links TRBV4-2 to TRBJ2-7; D remains ambiguous. Germline loops: CDR1 LGHNA, CDR2 YNFKEQ. V dropped 0 bases and J dropped 1 base, with 10 bases sitting between them. This CDR3 comprises 15 residues. CDR3 sequence: CASSQDGGGSYEQYF. The CDR3 nucleotides read TGTGCCAGCAGCCAAGATGGCGGCGGTTCCTACGAGCAGTACTTC.

The chain recombines TRBV9 with TRBJ1-1; D call uncertain. Trimming stripped 4 bases from V and 10 bases from J, with 11 bases between. The CDR3 consists of 11 residues. Germline V gives CDR1 SGDLS, CDR2 YYNGEE. For the CDR3, the DNA is TGTGCCAGCAGCTCCCACGGGGTAGCTTTCTTT. This encodes CASSSHGVAFF.

This sequence joins TRBV19 and TRBJ1-2; 9 bases are a match to TRBD1. There are 13 residues in the CDR3. Losses at the gene ends were 5 bases for V and 8 bases for J; bases not matched to a gene: 6. Germline lookup yields CDR1 LNHDA and CDR2 SQIVND (reference sequence). The CDR3 DNA is TGTGCCAGTAGTCGGGACAGGGCGGTCGGCTACACCTTC. This encodes CASSRDRAVGYTF.

This chain uses TRBV7-8 with TRBJ2-7; unclear D gene. The CDR3 totals 14 residues. Germline CDR1 SGHVS, CDR2 FQNEAQ. V was shortened by 1 base and J by 4 bases, with 11 bases between the two germline ends. The CDR3 bases are TGTGCCAGCAGCTTAGTGAGCGCGAGGTACGAGCAGTACTTC. This gives the protein CASSLVSARYEQYF. Combining the CDR3 with reference TRBV7-8 and TRBJ2-7 gives the whole variable domain GAGVSQSPRYKVAKRGQDVALRCDPISGHVSLFWYQQALGQGPEFLTYFQNEAQLDKSGLPSDRFFAERPEGSVSTLKIQRTQQEDSAVYLCASSLVSARYEQYFGPGTRLTVT.

V gene TRBV10-3 combines with J gene TRBJ1-1, with TRBD1 matching over 7 bases. With 10 bases clipped from V and 7 bases from J, the junction kept 15 bases outside the gene matches. This CDR3 is 14 amino acids long. The V gene's germline CDR1 is ENHRY and CDR2 SYGVKD. The CDR3 DNA is TGTGCCACCCGAGATTGGACAGGCGGTTATGAAGCTTTCTTT. It is translated as CATRDWTGGYEAFF.

In this sample, this clone turned up a few times. This chain joins TRBV19 and TRBJ2-7; 8 bases fit TRBD1. Per the germline V gene, CDR1 is LNHDA and CDR2 is SQIVND (reference sequence). The CDR3 contains 13 residues. Trimming at V came to 3 bases and at J to 5 bases, leaving 3 bases not matched to a gene. The CDR3 bases are TGTGCCAGTAGTATCAGGGGGCACAACGAGCAGTACTTC. Translating gives CASSIRGHNEQYF.

This clone appeared a few times. The chain is built from TRBV4-1 and TRBJ2-5; 9 bases are shared with TRBD2. Germline V gene sequence: CDR1 MGHRA, CDR2 YSYEKL. The CDR3 is 18 residues long. V trimming: 4 bases; J trimming: 5 bases; junction bases outside the gene matches: 17. The CDR3 coding sequence is TGCGCCAGCAGCCTCATTTGGGCCAGCGGGAGGTCCGGGGAGACCCAGTACTTC. This translates into CASSLIWASGRSGETQYF.

The chain combines TRBV29-1 with TRBJ2-1, with D possibly being TRBD2 (5 bases). Trimming cost V 4 bases and J 4 bases, with 20 bases left between them. The CDR3 covers 16 residues. Per germline, CDR1 SQVTM and CDR2 ANQGSEA. As DNA, the CDR3 is TGCAGCGTTGGGGGAAACTTAATCTCGGGGTACAATGAGCAGTTCTTC. It specifies CSVGGNLISGYNEQFF.

This clone was seen a single time. The V call is TRBV19, the J call TRBJ2-4, with D hard to call. V lost 1 base and J 7 bases, leaving 2 bases between the germline ends. Germline assignment: CDR1 LNHDA and CDR2 SQIVND (reference sequence). The CDR3 is 11 residues long. CDR3 nucleotides: TGTGCCAGTAGTATAGGGAACATTCAGTACTTC. The encoded protein is CASSIGNIQYF.

The chain carries TRBV2 and TRBJ2-7; D gene unclear. CDR1 and CDR2 (germline): SNHLY, FYNNEI. This CDR3 has 12 residues. V lost 1 base, J lost 5 bases, and 6 bases lay in between. The CDR3 bases are TGTGCCAGCAGTGAAGGCACAGACGAGCAGTACTTC. The encoded protein is CASSEGTDEQYF.

This clone was observed once. The chain carries TRBV10-3 and TRBJ1-5; perhaps TRBD1 as D (5 bases). Germline CDR1 ENHRY, CDR2 SYGVKD. This CDR3 is 13 amino acids long. Deletions cut 3 bases from V and 4 bases from J, with 7 bases between. In nucleotides, the CDR3 is TGTGCCATCAGTGATCGGGGGAATCAGCCCCAGCATTTT. This codes for CAISDRGNQPQHF.

The rearrangement links TRBV19 to TRBJ1-5; D is unclear. The CDR3 length is 13 residues. Germline CDR1 and CDR2: LNHDA and SQIVND (reference sequence). V was pared by 4 bases and J by 0 bases, with 4 bases between. For the CDR3, the DNA is TGTGCCAGTAGTAGACATAGCAATCAGCCCCAGCATTTT. Amino acid sequence: CASSRHSNQPQHF. Using reference TRBV19 and TRBJ1-5 for the parts outside the CDR3, the full variable domain is DGGITQSPKYLFRKEGQNVTLSCEQNLNHDAMYWYRQDPGQGLRLIYYSQIVNDFQKGDIAEGYSVSREKKESFPLTVTSAQKNPTAFYLCASSRHSNQPQHFGDGTRLSIL.

V usage is TRBV7-2 and J usage is TRBJ2-2; 10 bases agree with TRBD1. CDR1 SGHTA and CDR2 FQGNSA come from the germline V gene. With 5 bases clipped from V and 9 bases from J, the junction kept 9 bases outside the gene matches. CDR3 length: 15 residues. The chain's CDR3 is CASSLRDRGDWELFF. The CDR3 coding sequence is TGTGCCAGCAGCCTCCGGGACAGGGGCGATTGGGAGCTGTTTTTT. The variable domain in full, with the rest retrieved from reference TRBV7-2 and TRBJ2-2, is GAGVSQSPSNKVTEKGKDVELRCDPISGHTALYWYRQSLGQGLEFLIYFQGNSAPDKSGLPSDRFSAERTGGSVSTLTIQRTQQEDSAVYLCASSLRDRGDWELFFGEGSRLTVL.